The 27 T cell receptor beta chains below were found in one sample sequenced in a study of CD8 T cells in ankylosing spondylitis. MiXCR, run by TCRdb on the 5' RACE reads, gives a single entry per CDR3 protein. The top ten clones hold roughly 3.4% of a sample with approximately 130,000 distinct CDR3 sequences, 9.3% of them seen once. Sequenced material: blood, either unsorted or a sorted T cell fraction (not recorded which). Source of these receptors: a male donor with ankylosing spondylitis or in good health (not recorded which).

This chain joins TRBV7-2 and TRBJ2-3, with 7 bases aligning to TRBD2. The V segment lost 0 bases and the J segment 8 bases; nucleotides outside the gene matches: 23. The CDR3 consists of 20 residues. Germline V gene data show CDR1 as SGHTA and CDR2 as FQGNSA. The DNA for the CDR3 is TGTGCCAGCAGCTTAGCCTCCGGGACTACCGGGTGGGCAAGGAAAGGTACGCAGTATTTT. This sequence encodes CASSLASGTTGWARKGTQYF.

This clonotype was counted between two and nine times. The CDR3 DNA is TGTGCCAGCAGTTACCGAGCAGTGGGGGATACGCAGTATTTT. It yields the protein CASSYRAVGDTQYF. The rearrangement links TRBV6-5 to TRBJ2-3; D unclear. This CDR3 region has 14 residues. V shed 2 bases and J shed 6 bases, with 12 bases lying between them. Germline V gene data show CDR1 as MNHEY and CDR2 as SVGAGI.

This clonotype was counted only a few times. The gene calls are TRBV28 and TRBJ1-5, with TRBD1 matching 7 bases. CDR3 length: 19 amino acids. CDR1 MDHEN and CDR2 SYDVKM come from the germline V gene. V lost 1 base and J lost 4; bases outside the gene matches: 16. The CDR3 DNA reads as TGTGCCAGCAGTTTATCCCGACAGGGAGGTGGAAAGCCGAATCAGCCCCAGCATTTT. Translation gives CASSLSRQGGGKPNQPQHF.

This clonotype appeared many times. This chain links TRBV18 with TRBJ2-3; D remains ambiguous. The germline V gene has CDR1 KGHSH and CDR2 LQKENI. There are 11 residues in the CDR3. Trimming left V 6 bases short and J 5 bases short, with 6 bases between. The DNA of the CDR3 is TGTGCCAGCTCCCGGCAAGATACGCAGTATTTT. This encodes CASSRQDTQYF.

In its sample, this clonotype was seen many times. The V gene is TRBV29-1, the J gene TRBJ2-1, with no clear D. CDR1 and CDR2 (germline): SQVTM, ANQGSEA. V shed 7 bases and J shed 4 bases, with 11 bases lying between them. The CDR3 extends over 12 amino acids. The CDR3 spells CSGGLGYNEQFF. For the CDR3, the DNA is TGCAGCGGGGGTTTGGGGTACAATGAGCAGTTCTTC.

The gene calls are TRBV7-2 and TRBJ2-1, with a tentative D call TRBD1 (5 bases). CDR1 and CDR2 (germline): SGHTA, FQGNSA. CDR3 length: 13 residues. Trimming cost V 2 bases and J 8 bases, with 10 bases left between them. CDR3 region: CASSLPRVDEQFF. In DNA form, the CDR3 reads TGTGCCAGCAGCTTACCCAGGGTGGATGAGCAGTTCTTC.

This clonotype was observed a handful of times. This chain uses TRBV7-2 with TRBJ2-7; TRBD2 agrees at 7 bases. The ends lost 3 bases at V and 3 bases at J; junction bases unmatched: 14. Germline-derived CDR1 and CDR2 are SGHTA and FQGNSA. This CDR3 region has 17 residues. The chain's CDR3 is CASSFRLGGRGSYEQYF. The CDR3 DNA reads as TGTGCCAGCAGCTTCCGGTTAGGCGGGAGAGGCAGCTACGAGCAGTACTTC.

This clonotype was detected ten times or more. The genes are TRBV19 and TRBJ2-1; tentative D call: TRBD1 (6 bases). V was trimmed by 5 bases and J by 9 bases, leaving 17 bases between them. CDR1 LNHDA and CDR2 SQIVND come from the germline V gene (reference sequence). This CDR3 comprises 14 residues. CDR3 region: CASSQTQGMTEQFF. The CDR3 nucleotides read TGTGCCAGTAGTCAAACACAGGGAATGACTGAGCAGTTCTTC.

This clonotype was observed at least ten times. The chain recombines TRBV5-1 with TRBJ2-7; 7 nucleotides match TRBD1. From germline, CDR1 is SGHRS and CDR2 YFSETQ. The CDR3 is 15 amino acids. V shed 1 base and J 2 bases; nucleotides not matched to a gene: 6. The chain's CDR3 is CASSLSGTATYEQYF. The CDR3 DNA reads as TGCGCCAGCAGCTTGTCTGGGACAGCAACCTACGAGCAGTACTTC.

This clonotype has more than one count but fewer than ten. The chain links TRBV7-2 to TRBJ2-5, with 12 positions matching TRBD1. Trimming took 4 bases from V and 4 from J; bases not matched to a gene: 7. CDR3 length equals 16 residues. Germline CDR1 reads SGHTA; CDR2 reads FQGNSA. CDR3 bases: TGTGCCAGCAGCTCCCGCGGGACAGGGGGCCCAGAGACCCAGTACTTC. Its protein product is CASSSRGTGGPETQYF.

V gene TRBV12-3 or TRBV12-4 combines with J gene TRBJ1-2; D gene unclear. V lost 0 bases, J lost 2 bases, and 10 bases lay in between. This CDR3 contains 15 residues. The CDR3 DNA is TGTGCCAGCAGTTTAGCGTACAAGCTCAACTATGGCTACACCTTC. Translated, it gives CASSLAYKLNYGYTF.

The table lists this clonotype with many counts. V gene TRBV28 combines with J gene TRBJ1-3, with a tentative D call TRBD1 (5 bases). The length of the CDR3 is 14 residues. Trimming took 6 bases from V and 4 from J, leaving 13 bases between them. In germline, CDR1 is MDHEN, CDR2 SYDVKM. The CDR3 region has the DNA TGTGCCAGCAGCCCTCGAAACAGGGGAAACACCATATATTTT. Translation: CASSPRNRGNTIYF.

This chain's CDR3 is CASSSMDTQETQYF. In DNA, the CDR3 is TGTGCCAGCAGCTCGATGGACACCCAAGAGACCCAGTACTTC. This chain connects TRBV5-5 to TRBJ2-5; tentative D call: TRBD1 (5 bases). The CDR3 totals 14 residues. Trimming pared 3 bases from V and 1 base from J, leaving 10 bases between. Looked up from germline, CDR1 is SGHKS and CDR2 is YYEKEE (reference sequence).

The table lists this clonotype with many counts. This chain uses TRBV10-2 with TRBJ2-1; D is possibly TRBD2 (6 bases). Germline V gene sequence: CDR1 WSHSY, CDR2 SAAADI. V lost 5 bases and J lost 5, with 13 bases in between. The CDR3 covers 14 residues. CDR3: CASSFLADDNEQFF. The CDR3 nucleotides are TGCGCCAGCAGTTTTTTAGCGGATGACAATGAGCAGTTCTTC.

This clonotype was detected ten times or more. V and J are TRBV7-9 and TRBJ2-7, with 8 bases fitting TRBD1. The CDR3 length is 15 residues. Trimming removed 5 bases from V and 3 bases from J; junction bases left unmatched: 9. The germline V gene has CDR1 SEHNR and CDR2 FQNEAQ (reference sequence). The CDR3 loop is CASSKTTGGVYEQYF. The CDR3 DNA sequence: TGTGCCAGCAGCAAAACCACAGGGGGTGTCTACGAGCAGTACTTC. The variable domain in full, with the rest retrieved from reference TRBV7-9 and TRBJ2-7, is DTGVSQNPRHKITKRGQNVTFRCDPISEHNRLYWYRQTLGQGPEFLTYFQNEAQLEKSRLLSDRFSAERPKGSFSTLEIQRTEQGDSAMYLCASSKTTGGVYEQYFGPGTRLTVT.

The genes are TRBV14 and TRBJ2-1; 10 nucleotides agree with TRBD2. Germline assignment: CDR1 SGHDN and CDR2 FVKESK. With 0 bases clipped from V and 8 bases from J, the junction kept 13 bases outside the gene matches. The CDR3 sequence is 18 residues long. In DNA, the CDR3 is TGTGCCAGCAGCCAAGATACGCAGCGGGAGGGCTTAATACATGAGCAGTTCTTC. Its translation: CASSQDTQREGLIHEQFF.

The chain combines TRBV20-1 with TRBJ2-3; 11 nucleotides align to TRBD2. After removal of 3 bases from V and 6 bases from J, the junction contained 14 bases not matched to a gene. The CDR3 covers 17 residues. Germline V gene lookup returns CDR1 DFQATT and CDR2 SNEGSKA (reference sequence). CDR3 amino acids: CSASPFELAGVGDTQYF. The CDR3 DNA follows: TGCAGTGCTAGTCCCTTCGAACTAGCGGGAGTAGGTGATACGCAGTATTTT.

V is TRBV7-8 and J is TRBJ2-2; TRBD1 is a possible D gene (7 bases). Germline V gene lookup returns CDR1 SGHVS and CDR2 FQNEAQ. V shed 10 bases and J shed 3 bases, with 24 bases lying between them. CDR3 size: 17 residues. DNA for the CDR3: TGTGCCACCTACAGGCAGGGGGGCAATACGTACACCGGGGAGCTGTTTTTT. Translated: CATYRQGGNTYTGELFF.

This clonotype was picked up many times. The chain is built from TRBV15 and TRBJ2-3; TRBD2 might be the D (5 bases). The CDR3 has 12 amino acids. V lost 8 bases, J lost 4 bases, and 10 bases lay in between. Germline lookup yields CDR1 LNHNV and CDR2 YYDKDF (reference sequence). CDR3 nucleotide sequence: TGTGCCACCTCTCGGGGTGCAGATACGCAGTATTTT. It codes for CATSRGADTQYF.

The chain is built from TRBV27 and TRBJ2-1; 7 nucleotides align to TRBD2. Germline V CDR1 and CDR2: MNHEY, SMNVEV (reference sequence). Trimming removed 7 bases from V and 4 bases from J; junction bases left unmatched: 7. The CDR3 consists of 14 residues. CDR3 bases: TGTGCCAGCACCCGAGCGGGACTTTACAATGAGCAGTTCTTC. The encoded protein is CASTRAGLYNEQFF.

The V gene is TRBV3-1, the J gene TRBJ2-1, with D perhaps being TRBD1 or TRBD2 (5 bases each). The CDR3 totals 15 residues. V shed 8 bases and J shed 0 bases, with 14 bases lying between them. From germline, CDR1 is LGHDT and CDR2 YNNKEL (reference sequence). The CDR3 DNA follows: TGTGCCAGCTGCCGAGGGACGAGCTCCTACAATGAGCAGTTCTTC. Translated: CASCRGTSSYNEQFF.

This clonotype came up a few times. The genes are TRBV7-9 and TRBJ1-2; TRBD1 agrees at 7 bases. The germline V gene encodes CDR1 SEHNR and CDR2 FQNEAQ (reference sequence). Unmatched junction bases numbered 9, after V lost 0 bases and J lost 8 bases. CDR3 length: 15 residues. CDR3 DNA: TGTGCCAGCAGCTTAGCGTCTGGCAGGGGGAAGGGCTACACCTTC. Translation: CASSLASGRGKGYTF.

This clonotype was observed a handful of times. The chain combines TRBV4-3 with TRBJ2-2; D not resolved. Trimming took 3 bases from V and 1 from J, leaving 9 bases between them. The length of the CDR3 is 15 residues. CDR1 is LGHNA and CDR2 is YSLEER in the germline V gene. The CDR3 here is CASSHDLGNTGELFF. In DNA form, the CDR3 reads TGCGCCAGCAGCCATGATCTAGGGAACACCGGGGAGCTGTTTTTT.

This clonotype was picked up many times. The CDR3 loop is CASSQEGQGYETQYF. DNA of the CDR3: TGTGCCAGCAGCCAAGAAGGCCAGGGGTACGAGACCCAGTACTTC. The rearrangement joins TRBV3-1 to TRBJ2-5; D possibly corresponds to TRBD1 (6 bases). Germline V gene sequence: CDR1 LGHDT, CDR2 YNNKEL (reference sequence). The CDR3 runs 15 residues. V lost 0 bases and J 5 bases, leaving 13 bases between the germline ends.

Many counts were recorded for this clonotype. The chain combines TRBV20-1 with TRBJ2-1; 7 nucleotides agree with TRBD2. V lost 5 bases, J lost 7 bases, and 14 bases stayed unmatched. The CDR3 consists of 15 residues. Germline V gene data show CDR1 as DFQATT and CDR2 as SNEGSKA (reference sequence). In nucleotides, the CDR3 is TGCAGTGCTCACGAGTGGGGCGGGAGTAAGAATGAGCAGTTCTTC. It translates to CSAHEWGGSKNEQFF.

This clonotype was found many times. This chain joins TRBV5-1 and TRBJ2-2; D may be TRBD1 (5 bases). The CDR3 is 15 residues long. Germline CDR1 is SGHRS and CDR2 is YFSETQ. V lost 0 bases and J lost 6, with 12 bases in between. CDR3 DNA: TGCGCCAGCAGCTTGGCAACAGGCCGGTCCGGGGAGCTGTTTTTT. This codes for CASSLATGRSGELFF.

This clonotype was counted many times. This CDR3 reads CASSPRQGYSYEQYF. The CDR3 nucleotides read TGTGCCAGCAGCCCAAGACAGGGGTACTCCTACGAGCAGTACTTC. V gene TRBV9 combines with J gene TRBJ2-7; 8 bases align to TRBD1. V lost 4 bases and J lost 0; bases outside the gene matches: 6. Germline V lookup: CDR1 SGDLS, CDR2 YYNGEE. This CDR3 is built from 15 residues.